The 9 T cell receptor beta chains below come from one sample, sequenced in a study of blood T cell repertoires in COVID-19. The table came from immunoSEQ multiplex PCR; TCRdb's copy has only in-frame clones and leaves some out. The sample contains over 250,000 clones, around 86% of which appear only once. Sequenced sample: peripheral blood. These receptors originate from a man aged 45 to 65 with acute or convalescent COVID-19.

CDR3 in DNA: TGTGCCAGCAGCCAAGGGTCCCAGGCCCTCTCTGGAAACACCATATATTTT. As protein: CASSQGSQALSGNTIYF. The V gene is TRBV3-1 (or the pseudogene TRBV3-2), the J gene TRBJ1-3; no clear D. Trimming took off 1 base at V and 0 bases at J, with 13 bases between the two ends. The CDR3 spans 17 residues. The germline CDR1 and CDR2 sequences are LGHDT and YNNKEL (reference sequence).

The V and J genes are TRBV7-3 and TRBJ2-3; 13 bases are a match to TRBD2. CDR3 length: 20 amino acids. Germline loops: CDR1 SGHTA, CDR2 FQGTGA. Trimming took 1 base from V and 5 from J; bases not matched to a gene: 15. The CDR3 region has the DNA TGTGCCAGCAGCTTAATAAGGTCCGGGACTAGCGGGGCACGTGGAGATACGCAGTATTTT. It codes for CASSLIRSGTSGARGDTQYF.

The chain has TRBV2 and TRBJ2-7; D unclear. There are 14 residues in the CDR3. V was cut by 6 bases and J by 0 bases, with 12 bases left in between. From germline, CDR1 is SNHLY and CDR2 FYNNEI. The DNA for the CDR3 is TGTGCCAGCAGCTACAGCCTTAGCTCCTACGAGCAGTACTTC. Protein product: CASSYSLSSYEQYF.

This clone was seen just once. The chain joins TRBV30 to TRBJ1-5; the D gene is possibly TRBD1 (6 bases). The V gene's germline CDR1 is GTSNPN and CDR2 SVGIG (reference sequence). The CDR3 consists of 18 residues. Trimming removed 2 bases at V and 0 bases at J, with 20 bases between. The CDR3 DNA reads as TGTGCCTGGAGTATCCCAACAGGGAGAGGGGATAGCAATCAGCCCCAGCATTTT. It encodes CAWSIPTGRGDSNQPQHF.

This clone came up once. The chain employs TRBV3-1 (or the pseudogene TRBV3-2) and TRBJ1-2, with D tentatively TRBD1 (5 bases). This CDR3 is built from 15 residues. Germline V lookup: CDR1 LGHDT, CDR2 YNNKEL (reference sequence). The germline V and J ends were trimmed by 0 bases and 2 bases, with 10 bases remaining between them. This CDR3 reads CASSQDLWGNYGYTF. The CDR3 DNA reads TGTGCCAGCAGCCAAGATCTTTGGGGCAACTATGGCTACACCTTC.

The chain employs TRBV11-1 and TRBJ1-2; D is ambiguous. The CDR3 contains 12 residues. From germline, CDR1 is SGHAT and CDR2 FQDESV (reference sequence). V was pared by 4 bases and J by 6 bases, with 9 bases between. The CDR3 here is CASSSQLDGYTF. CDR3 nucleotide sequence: TGTGCCAGCAGCTCCCAACTGGATGGCTACACCTTC.

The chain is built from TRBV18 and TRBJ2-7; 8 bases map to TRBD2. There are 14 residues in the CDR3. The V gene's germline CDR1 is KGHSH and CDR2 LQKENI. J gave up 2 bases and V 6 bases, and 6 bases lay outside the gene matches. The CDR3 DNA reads TGTGCCAGCTCTCGACTAGCGAGTCCCTACGAGCAGTACTTC. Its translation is CASSRLASPYEQYF. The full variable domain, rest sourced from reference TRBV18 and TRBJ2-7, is NAGVMQNPRHLVRRRGQEARLRCSPMKGHSHVYWYRQLPEEGLKFMVYLQKENIIDESGMPKERFSAEFPKEGPSILRIQQVVRGDSAAYFCASSRLASPYEQYFGPGTRLTVT.

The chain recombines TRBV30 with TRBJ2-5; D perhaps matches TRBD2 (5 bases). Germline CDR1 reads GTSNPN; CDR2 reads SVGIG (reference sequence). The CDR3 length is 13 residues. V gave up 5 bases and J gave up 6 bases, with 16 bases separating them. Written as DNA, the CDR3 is TGTGCCTGGGCCCTGAGGGATTCGAAGACCCAGTACTTC. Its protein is CAWALRDSKTQYF.

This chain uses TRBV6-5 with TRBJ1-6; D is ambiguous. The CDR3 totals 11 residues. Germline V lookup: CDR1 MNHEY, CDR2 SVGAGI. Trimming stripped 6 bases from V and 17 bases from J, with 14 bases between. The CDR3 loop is CASSAGIRFHF. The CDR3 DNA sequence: TGTGCCAGCAGCGCCGGGATACGCTTCCACTTT.